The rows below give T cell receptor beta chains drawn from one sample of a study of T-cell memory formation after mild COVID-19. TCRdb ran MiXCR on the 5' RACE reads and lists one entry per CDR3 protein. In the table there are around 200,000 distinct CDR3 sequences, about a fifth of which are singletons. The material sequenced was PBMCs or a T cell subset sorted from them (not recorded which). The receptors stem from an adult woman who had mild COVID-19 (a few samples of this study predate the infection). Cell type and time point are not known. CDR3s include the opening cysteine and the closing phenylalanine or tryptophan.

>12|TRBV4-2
CASSSAGYEQYF
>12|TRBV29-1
CSVGQGLETQYF
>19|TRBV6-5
CASSRVYRDRGTMNTEAFF
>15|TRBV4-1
CASSLNRDLYTEAFF
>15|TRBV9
CASSVDDRANTEAFF
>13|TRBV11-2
CASNRGADVTQYF
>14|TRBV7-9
CASSYGDRRGTQYF
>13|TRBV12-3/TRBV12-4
CASSYPANYGYTF
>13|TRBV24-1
CATSDRQGWEAFF
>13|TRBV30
CAWSVMAADTQYF
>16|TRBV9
CASSSSGTPNTGELFF
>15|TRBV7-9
CASSLAWTGINEQFF
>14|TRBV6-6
CASSLLGQEDTQYF
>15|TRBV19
CASSMADVPPYEQYF
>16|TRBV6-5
CASSVRRGGGGQPQHF
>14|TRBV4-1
CASSRGQGATEAFF
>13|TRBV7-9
CASSPLGTDTQYF
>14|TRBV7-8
CASRPPGYPDEQFF
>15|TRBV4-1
CASSQDRDGNQPQHF
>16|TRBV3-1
CASSLRDRIMNTEAFF
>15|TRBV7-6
CASSFVAGEGNEQFF
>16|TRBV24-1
CATSDSLAELTDTQYF
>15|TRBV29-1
CSVDGQGAREETQYF
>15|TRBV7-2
CASSLGPYSGNTIYF
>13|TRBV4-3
CASKGNWDTEAFF
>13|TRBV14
CASSQKGLWEQFF
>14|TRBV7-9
CASSLVTARGEQYF
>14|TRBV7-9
CASSLLSNNYGYTF
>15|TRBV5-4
CASSPNVGVQETQYF
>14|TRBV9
CASSVEGNYNEQFF
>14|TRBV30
CAWSMAVDNEKLFF
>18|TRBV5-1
CASSRPIDSSSSYNEQFF
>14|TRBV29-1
CSVVGQSSYNEQFF
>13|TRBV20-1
CSARDLGNYGYTF
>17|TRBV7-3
CASSLLAGPSGANVLTF
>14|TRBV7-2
CASSLVAQGGEAFF
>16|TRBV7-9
CAGSAQTSGGVYEQYF
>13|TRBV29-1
CSVLQGSGYGYTF
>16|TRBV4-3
CASSLNRDSPYNEQFF
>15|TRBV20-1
CSASETSGSSYEQYF
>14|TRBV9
CASAPGLAGSEQFF
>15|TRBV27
CASSFLPRVPGELFF
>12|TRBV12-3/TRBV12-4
CAILGGENIQYF
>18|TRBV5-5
CASSLGPGTSGRGNEQFF
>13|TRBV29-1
CSVALWIANEQFF
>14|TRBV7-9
CASSPTVSTDTQYF
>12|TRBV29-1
CSVAFRVEKLFF
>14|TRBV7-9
CASSLSERSETQYF
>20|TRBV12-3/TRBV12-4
CAGSSYGRVSGVRAYNEQFF
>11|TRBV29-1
CSVEAQSPAPF
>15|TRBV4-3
CASSQDNPGQLEQFF
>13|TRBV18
CASSSVGDYEQYF
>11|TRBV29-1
CSASTVYEQYF
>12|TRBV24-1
CATSEGAQPQHF
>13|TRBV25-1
CASRDRGAYGYTF
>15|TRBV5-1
CASSFSTGERKKLFF
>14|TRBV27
CASSPYRGKDEQFF